This T cell receptor beta chain emerged from a study of blood T cell repertoires in COVID-19. This clone came up a few times. Trimming cost V 2 bases and J 6 bases; bases outside gene matches: 6. The CDR3 loop spans 16 amino acids. Germline-derived CDR1 and CDR2 are SEHNR and FQNEAQ (reference sequence). Some clones are missing from TCRdb's copy, which holds only in-frame ones; the method was immunoSEQ multiplex PCR. Of about 200,000 clones detected, 70% to 90% appear once; the ten largest clones hold 1.2%. Participants spanned ages about 18 to 95 years and resided in 20 to 25 US areas. The source material was PBMCs or T cells enriched from blood (not recorded which). The chain uses TRBV7-9 and TRBJ1-4; 10 positions agree with TRBD1. This receptor was identified in a man aged 30-40 years who had recovered from COVID-19. The CDR3 loop is CASSLYLDRGHEKLFF. CDR3 nucleotides: TGTGCCAGCAGCTTATATCTTGACAGGGGGCATGAAAAACTGTTTTTT.